Listed below are T cell receptor beta chains from one sample, sequenced in a study of blood T cell repertoires in COVID-19. Clones were read by immunoSEQ multiplex PCR, and TCRdb kept only the in-frame ones, dropping some. The repertoire includes roughly 9,600 clones, about 81% of them detected once, and under 25% sits in the top ten. Sequencing was carried out using peripheral blood. All receptors derive from a man aged 55 to 70 with active COVID-19. Both conserved end residues are part of each CDR3. A D gene is named only where the DNA matches it firmly. Expanded clones get a size class; other rows say once, few or many, or leave the size out.

J gene,V gene,D gene,clone size,CDR3 DNA,CDR3 protein
TRBJ2-5,TRBV6-1,TRBD2,-,TGTGCCAGCAGTGATCGTAGGCCGGGGGGGGAGACCCAGTACTTC,CASSDRRPGGETQYF
TRBJ2-7,TRBV19,TRBD1,-,TGTGCCAGTGGAACAGGGGGCCACAGCTCCTACGAGCAGTACTTC,CASGTGGHSSYEQYF
TRBJ2-1,TRBV7-8,TRBD2,-,TGTGCCAGCAGCACAGCTAGCGGTCTCCTCCTCTACAATGAGCAGTTCTTC,CASSTASGLLLYNEQFF
TRBJ2-7,TRBV5-6,-,-,TGTGCCAGCAGCTTTGAAGTTGGAGGCGGCTACGAGCAGTACTTC,CASSFEVGGGYEQYF
TRBJ1-6,TRBV7-3,-,few,TGTGCCAGCAGCTTACAGGGTGTAGGTTCACCCCTCCACTTT,CASSLQGVGSPLHF
TRBJ2-4,TRBV7-2,-,-,TGTGCCAGCAGCTCACTAGCTTTGGGGGTCCGAGACATTCAGTACTTC,CASSSLALGVRDIQYF
TRBJ1-2,TRBV27,-,-,TGTGCCAGCAGTTCCAATGGTGACATTAACTATGGCTACACCTTC,CASSSNGDINYGYTF
TRBJ2-3,TRBV7-2,-,-,TGTGCCAGCAGCTTTGGCGGCGGGGGCACAGATACGCAGTATTTT,CASSFGGGGTDTQYF
TRBJ1-1,TRBV10-3,TRBD1,-,TGTGCCTCCAGACAGGGGAGGTTGAACACTGAAGCTTTCTTT,CASRQGRLNTEAFF
TRBJ2-3,TRBV29-1,TRBD2,-,TGCAGCACCCACGGAGCGGGAGGGGACACAGATACGCAGTATTTT,CSTHGAGGDTDTQYF
TRBJ2-7,TRBV6-5,-,-,TGTGCCAGCAGTTACCGGGACATATCCTACGAGCAGTACTTC,CASSYRDISYEQYF
TRBJ1-2,TRBV29-1,TRBD1,-,TGCAGCGTTGGGGACAGGGGGCCGGGTGGCTACACCTTC,CSVGDRGPGGYTF
TRBJ1-2,TRBV9,-,few,TGTGCCAGCAGCGTAGTAGGGGTAGGGTTCTCCGGCTACACCTTC,CASSVVGVGFSGYTF
TRBJ2-3,TRBV6-5,-,-,TGTGCAACTGGTCAGGGCACAGATACGCAGTATTTT,CATGQGTDTQYF
TRBJ2-5,TRBV5-1,TRBD2,-,TGCGCCAGCAGCTTTGCGGGAGGGCCTCGTGAGACCCAGTACTTC,CASSFAGGPRETQYF
TRBJ2-2,TRBV2,-,-,TGTGCCAGCAGTGAGAGACTGGCCACCGGGGAGCTGTTTTTT,CASSERLATGELFF
TRBJ2-7,TRBV27,-,-,TGTGCCAGCAGTTTATACCTGGCACCCCTTCACGAGCAGTACTTC,CASSLYLAPLHEQYF
TRBJ1-5,TRBV28,-,once,TGTGCCAGCAGTTCCCCAAACAGGGTTAGGAGCAATCAGCCCCAGCATTTT,CASSSPNRVRSNQPQHF
TRBJ2-7,TRBV7-2,-,-,TGTGCCAGCAGCCCAGGGTCAGGGGCGCTCATCTACGAGCAGTACTTC,CASSPGSGALIYEQYF
TRBJ2-1,TRBV7-6,TRBD2,-,TGTGCCAGCAGTCAAAGCGGGGATTCCTACAATGAGCAGTTCTTC,CASSQSGDSYNEQFF
TRBJ1-4,TRBV2,TRBD1,-,TGTGCCAGCAGTGAAGCGCTTACAGGGGGCTCCGCGGAACTGTTTTTT,CASSEALTGGSAELFF
TRBJ2-7,TRBV30,-,-,TGTGCCTGGAGTTATGGGGAGAGCGAGCAGTACTTC,CAWSYGESEQYF
TRBJ2-7,TRBV21-1,-,-,TGTGCCAGCAAAGGGGCGGGATACCCCTACGAGCAGTACTTC,CASKGAGYPYEQYF
TRBJ1-5,TRBV19,TRBD1,-,TGTGCCAGTAGTGGACGGACAGGGACGGGCAATCAGCCCCAGCATTTT,CASSGRTGTGNQPQHF
TRBJ1-4,TRBV15,-,once,TGTGCCACCAGCAGAGATCAGGGCGTTAATGAAAAACTGTTTTTT,CATSRDQGVNEKLFF
TRBJ1-5,TRBV5-6,TRBD1,few,TGTGCCAGCAGCGCACCTGACAGGGGTCAAGCCCTACAGGGTCAGCCCCAGCATTTT,CASSAPDRGQALQGQPQHF
TRBJ2-4,TRBV28,-,-,TGTGCCAGCAGCGAGGCAGGGGCCAAAAACATTCAGTACTTC,CASSEAGAKNIQYF
TRBJ2-1,TRBV5-1,-,-,TGCGCCAGCAGCCGTACGGGTCCTAGCGAGGTTTACAATGAGCAGTTCTTC,CASSRTGPSEVYNEQFF
TRBJ2-5,TRBV7-2,TRBD1,-,TGTGCCAGCACACGAAGGGGAGGACAGGGTATGGCAGAGACCCAGTACTTC,CASTRRGGQGMAETQYF
TRBJ2-7,TRBV27,-,-,TGTGCCAGCAGTTTAGGCCTAGCTCTGAGCGAGCAGTACTTC,CASSLGLALSEQYF
TRBJ1-1,TRBV29-1,TRBD1,-,TGCAGCGCCGGAAGACAGGGTCAAGCTTTCTTT,CSAGRQGQAFF
TRBJ1-2,TRBV27,TRBD1,-,TGTGCCAGCAGTTTAATCCCGGCCCGACAGGGCTATGGCTACACCTTC,CASSLIPARQGYGYTF
TRBJ2-7,TRBV7-6,TRBD2,once,TGTGCCAGCAGCTCCCCGCGTGGAGGACTAGCGGGGGGCTCAACCTACGAGCAGTACTTC,CASSSPRGGLAGGSTYEQYF
TRBJ1-5,TRBV19,-,-,TGTGCCAGTAGCCGAGAGGTCAGTCAGCCCCAGCATTTT,CASSREVSQPQHF
TRBJ1-6,TRBV10-3,TRBD1,-,TGTGCCATCACTCGGGACAGAACATATAATTCACCCCTCCACTTT,CAITRDRTYNSPLHF
TRBJ1-4,TRBV4-3,TRBD1,-,TGCGCCAGCAGCCAAGATCGGGTACCAGGGACAGGGGAAAAACTGTTTTTT,CASSQDRVPGTGEKLFF
TRBJ2-7,TRBV20-1,-,-,TGCAGTGCTAGACGTCTTTCCGAGCAGTACTTC,CSARRLSEQYF
TRBJ1-1,TRBV6-5,TRBD1,-,TGTGCCAGCAGCCGATCTCCCGGACAGGGAATTACTTTCTTT,CASSRSPGQGITFF
TRBJ2-7,TRBV9,TRBD1,-,TGTGCCAGCAGCGGTGAGGGGACAGGGATGGGGTACGAGCAGTACTTC,CASSGEGTGMGYEQYF
TRBJ2-3,TRBV19,TRBD1,-,TGTGCCAGCGGGGGACAGGGTTGGACAGATACGCAGTATTTT,CASGGQGWTDTQYF
TRBJ2-1,TRBV28,TRBD1,-,TGTGCCAGCAGTTCGGACAGGGGCTCGGATGAGCAGTTCTTC,CASSSDRGSDEQFF
TRBJ1-6,TRBV9,TRBD1,few,TGTGCCAGCAGCGCCCGTACAGGGGATTCACCCCTCCACTTT,CASSARTGDSPLHF
TRBJ2-7,TRBV7-7,TRBD2,-,TGTGCCAGCGGAACTAGCGCTACCTACGAGCAGTACTTC,CASGTSATYEQYF
TRBJ1-3,TRBV2,-,once,TGTGCCAGCAGTTTCAGGGGCTCTGGAAACACCATATATTTT,CASSFRGSGNTIYF
TRBJ1-4,TRBV5-5,-,few,TGTGCCAGCAGCTTGGGGAACGTAGGGGGTGAAAAACTGTTTTTT,CASSLGNVGGEKLFF
TRBJ2-4,TRBV3-1/TRBV3-2,-,-,TGTGCCAGCAGCCAAGGGCAGGGGAGAGCCAAAAACATTCAGTACTTC,CASSQGQGRAKNIQYF